This T cell receptor beta chain was obtained from a study of T cells expressing NK-cell markers. 5'RACE template switching with UMIs produced the TCR beta cDNA. TCRdb re-called the 5' RACE reads and gives one entry per CDR3 protein, without DNA. Recorded for this sample: a few hundred thousand distinct CDR3 sequences. CDR1 is LNHNV and CDR2 is YYDKDF in the germline V gene (reference sequence). The CDR3 contains 16 residues. This sequence joins TRBV15 and TRBJ2-2. Source material: blood T cells: a sorted CD56 or NKG2C T cell subset, CD4+ or CD8+ T cells, or bulk PBMC T cells (not recorded which). The TCR sequence derives from a woman between 45 and 65 years old in good health. The CDR3 protein is CATSRDPGVPTGELFF.